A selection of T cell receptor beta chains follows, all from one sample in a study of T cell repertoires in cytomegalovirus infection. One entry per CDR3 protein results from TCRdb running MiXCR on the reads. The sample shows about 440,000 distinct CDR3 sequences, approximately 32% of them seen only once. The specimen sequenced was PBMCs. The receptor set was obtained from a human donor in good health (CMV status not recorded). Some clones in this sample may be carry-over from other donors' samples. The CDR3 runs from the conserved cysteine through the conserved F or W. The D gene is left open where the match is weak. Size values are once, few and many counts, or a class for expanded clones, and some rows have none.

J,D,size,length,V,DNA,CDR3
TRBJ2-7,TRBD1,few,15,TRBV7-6,TGTGCCAGCAGCTTAGAGGGCGGGACAGGGGGAGAGCAGTACTTC,CASSLEGGTGGEQYF
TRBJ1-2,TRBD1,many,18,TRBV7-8,TGTGCCAGCAGCTTAGCCGGACAGGGTCGAAGTGCTCCCTATGGCTACACCTTC,CASSLAGQGRSAPYGYTF
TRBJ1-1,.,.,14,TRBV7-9,TGTGCCAGCAGCCCAATGGGGCTGGGAACTGAAGCTTTCTTT,CASSPMGLGTEAFF
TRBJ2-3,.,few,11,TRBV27,TGTGCCAGCAAGTTTAGAGATACGCAGTATTTT,CASKFRDTQYF
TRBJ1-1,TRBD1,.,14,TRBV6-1,TGTGCCAGCAGCCTCTGGGCAGGGGGCACTGAAGCTTTCTTT,CASSLWAGGTEAFF
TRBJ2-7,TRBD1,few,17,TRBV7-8,TGTGCCAGCAGCGAGCGGCCACAGGGGGCTCTATCCTACGAGCAGTACTTC,CASSERPQGALSYEQYF
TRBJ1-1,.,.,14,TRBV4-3,TGCGCCAGCAGCCAAGATCAGGGCCCCCGTGAGGCTTTCTTT,CASSQDQGPREAFF
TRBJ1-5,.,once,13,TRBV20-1,TGCAGTGCAACCCGGGACAGCAATCAGCCCCAGCATTTT,CSATRDSNQPQHF
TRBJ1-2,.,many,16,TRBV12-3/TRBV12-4,TGTGCCAGCAGTCCCCTCGTGTTGAGCGTCCGTGATGGCTACACCTTC,CASSPLVLSVRDGYTF
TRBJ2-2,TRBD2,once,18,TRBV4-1,TGCGCCAGCAGCCCGTGGTCCACTAGCGGGGGAAACACCGGGGAGCTGTTTTTT,CASSPWSTSGGNTGELFF
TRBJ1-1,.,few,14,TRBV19,TGTGCCAGTAGTAATCTGCTAATGAACACTGAAGCTTTCTTT,CASSNLLMNTEAFF
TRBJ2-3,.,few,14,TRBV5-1,TGCGCCAGCAGCGAGCGGGTCTTCGCAGATACGCAGTATTTT,CASSERVFADTQYF
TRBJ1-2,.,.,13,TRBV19,TGTGCCAGTAGTATAGACGGCAACTATGGCTACACCTTC,CASSIDGNYGYTF